This TCR beta chain was retrieved from a study of CD8 T cells in Susac syndrome. The RNA, about 0.45 to 1 ug, was put through reverse transcription using random hexamers. Amplification of TCR beta CDR3 spanned 54 Vbeta and 13 Jbeta via immunoSEQ multiplex PCR. TCRdb fed the immunoSEQ multiplex PCR reads into MiXCR, producing one record per CDR3 protein. The table lists about 200,000 distinct CDR3 sequences, 90% to 95% of them singletons. Germline loops: CDR1 WSHSY, CDR2 SAAADI. The CDR3 is made up of 12 amino acids. The germline V and J ends were trimmed by 7 bases and 10 bases, with 14 bases remaining between them. From blood CD8+ and CD4+ T cells, the TCR beta chain was sequenced. It was treatment-naive patients with stable or active relapsing-remitting disease who made up the multiple sclerosis controls. TEMRA cells underwent FACS enrichment and CD8+ and CD4+ T cells underwent negative isolation.

This sequence was found in a human donor with multiple sclerosis. The chain couples TRBV10-2 to TRBJ1-5; D remains ambiguous. The specimen was CD4+ T cells from PBMCs. The CDR3 nucleotides are TGCGCCAGCACGCGAGAGGGAGAACCCCAGCATTTT. Its protein product is CASTREGEPQHF.